This T cell receptor beta chain was profiled in a study of beta chain features in type 1 diabetes. Overall study context: All samples combined gave just under 110 million sorted cells for examination. General observations from the study: Among all four CD4+ subsets, Type 1 diabetes patients had TCRB CDR3s that were moderately but significantly shorter. Patients with type 1 diabetes showed fewer VDJ junction insertions and more deletions.

This CDR3 has 15 amino acids. CDR1 and CDR2 from the germline V gene are MNHEY and SVGAGI. With 5 bases removed from V and 0 bases from J, the gap between germline ends came to 10 bases. The whole isolated RNA underwent reverse transcription, so sequencing captured expressed TCRB transcripts. Method: immunoSEQ multiplex PCR; TCRdb's copy keeps in-frame clones and lacks some. This table holds 130,000 to 150,000 clones, 40% to 55% found once. To note about this clone: Antigen: not known.

Sorting based on CD45RO/CCR7/CD25/CD127/CD95/CD27 separated CD4+ naive, central memory, regulatory and stem cell-like memory cells. Sequenced input: Tregs from blood. The chain has TRBV6-5 and TRBJ1-4; D is ambiguous. The clonotype originates from a man between 18 and 29 years old in good health. CDR3 DNA: TGTGCCAGCAGTACCCTCGGGGCAACTAATGAAAAACTGTTTTTT. This translates into CASSTLGATNEKLFF.